This T cell receptor (beta chain) was observed in a study of beta chain features in type 1 diabetes. Reverse transcribing all isolated RNA meant expressed TCRB transcripts were sequenced. The table came from immunoSEQ multiplex PCR; TCRdb's copy has only in-frame clones and leaves some out. The sample includes 200,000 to 300,000 clones, roughly 21% of them seen just once. This clone was recorded only once. Its antigen is not identified. Study-level findings and limits: A moderate, significant TCRB CDR3 shortening appeared in type 1 diabetes across four CD4+ subsets.

There are 15 residues in the CDR3. Germline CDR1 and CDR2: SEHNR and FQNEAQ (reference sequence). Trimming pared 3 bases from V and 0 bases from J, leaving 12 bases between. The rearrangement links TRBV7-9 to TRBJ2-7; D gene uncertain. The origin of this receptor is a woman between 40 and 50 years old with type 1 diabetes. Sequencing was carried out using naive CD4+ T cells from blood. The CDR3 spells CASSFDNTDSYEQYF. The DNA for the CDR3 is TGTGCCAGCAGCTTCGACAATACGGACTCCTACGAGCAGTACTTC.